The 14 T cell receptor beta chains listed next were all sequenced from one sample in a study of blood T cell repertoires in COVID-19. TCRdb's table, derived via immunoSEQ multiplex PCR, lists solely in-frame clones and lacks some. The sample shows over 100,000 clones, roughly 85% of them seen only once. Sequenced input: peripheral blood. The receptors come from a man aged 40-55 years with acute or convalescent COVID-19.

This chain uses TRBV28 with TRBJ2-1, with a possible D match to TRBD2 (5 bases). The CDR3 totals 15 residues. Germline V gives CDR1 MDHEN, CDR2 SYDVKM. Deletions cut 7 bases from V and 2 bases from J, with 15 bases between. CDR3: CASTPALRAYNEQFF. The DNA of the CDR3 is TGTGCCAGCACCCCTGCTTTGCGGGCCTACAATGAGCAGTTCTTC.

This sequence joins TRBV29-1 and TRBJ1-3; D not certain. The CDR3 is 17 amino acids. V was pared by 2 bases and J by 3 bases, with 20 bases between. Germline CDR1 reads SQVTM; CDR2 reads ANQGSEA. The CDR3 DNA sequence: TGCAGCGTTGAACTTTCACCGGGAGCCAAGGTTGGAAACACCATATATTTT. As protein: CSVELSPGAKVGNTIYF.

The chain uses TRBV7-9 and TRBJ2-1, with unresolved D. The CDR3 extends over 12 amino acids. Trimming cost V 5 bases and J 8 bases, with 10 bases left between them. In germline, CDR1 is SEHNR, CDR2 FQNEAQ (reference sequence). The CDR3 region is CASSRLNYEQFF. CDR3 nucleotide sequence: TGTGCCAGCAGCCGACTCAACTATGAGCAGTTCTTC.

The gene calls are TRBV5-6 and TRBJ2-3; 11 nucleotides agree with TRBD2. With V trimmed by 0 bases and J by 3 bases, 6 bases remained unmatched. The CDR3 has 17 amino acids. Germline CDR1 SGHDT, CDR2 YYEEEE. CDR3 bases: TGTGCCAGCAGCTTGGCCCTCTCTAGCGGGAGGACAGATACGCAGTATTTT. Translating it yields CASSLALSSGRTDTQYF.

Here the CDR3 DNA reads TGCGCCAGCAGCTTGGGCGGGGGGGCCGAGCAAGAGACCCAGTACTTC. Translation gives CASSLGGGAEQETQYF. The genes are TRBV5-1 and TRBJ2-5; TRBD2 matches 9 bases. The CDR3 contains 16 residues. V lost 0 bases, J lost 2 bases, and 5 bases stayed unmatched. Per the germline V gene, CDR1 is SGHRS and CDR2 is YFSETQ.

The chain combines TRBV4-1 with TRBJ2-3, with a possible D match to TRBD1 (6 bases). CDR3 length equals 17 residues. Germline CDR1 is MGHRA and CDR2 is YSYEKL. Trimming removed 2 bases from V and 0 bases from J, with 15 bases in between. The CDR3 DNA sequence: TGCGCCAGCAGCCAAACGGACAGATATACTAGCACAGATACGCAGTATTTT. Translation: CASSQTDRYTSTDTQYF.

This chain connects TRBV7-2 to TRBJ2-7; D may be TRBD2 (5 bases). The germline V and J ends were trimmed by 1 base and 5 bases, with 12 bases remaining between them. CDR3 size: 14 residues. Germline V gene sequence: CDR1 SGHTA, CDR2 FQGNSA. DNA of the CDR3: TGTGCCAGCAGCTTAGAGTTTAGCGTCCACGAGCAGTACTTC. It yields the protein CASSLEFSVHEQYF.

This CDR3 is CASSYTGTGDYGYTF. CDR3 coding DNA: TGTGCCAGCAGTTACACGGGGACAGGAGACTATGGCTACACCTTC. The chain is built from TRBV6-6 and TRBJ1-2; 8 bases are a match to TRBD1. With V trimmed by 2 bases and J by 3 bases, 5 bases remained unmatched. The CDR3 length is 15 residues. The germline V gene has CDR1 MNHNY and CDR2 SVGAGI (reference sequence).

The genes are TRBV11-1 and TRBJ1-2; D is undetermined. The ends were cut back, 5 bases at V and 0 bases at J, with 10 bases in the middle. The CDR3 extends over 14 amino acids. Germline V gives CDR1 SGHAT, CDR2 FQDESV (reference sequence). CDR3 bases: TGTGCCAGCAGCAAGTCAGCGACTAACTATGGCTACACCTTC. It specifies CASSKSATNYGYTF. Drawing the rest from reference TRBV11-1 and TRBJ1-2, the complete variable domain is EAEVAQSPRYKITEKSQAVAFWCDPISGHATLYWYRQILGQGPELLVQFQDESVVDDSQLPKDRFSAERLKGVDSTLKIQPAELGDSAMYLCASSKSATNYGYTFGSGTRLTVV.

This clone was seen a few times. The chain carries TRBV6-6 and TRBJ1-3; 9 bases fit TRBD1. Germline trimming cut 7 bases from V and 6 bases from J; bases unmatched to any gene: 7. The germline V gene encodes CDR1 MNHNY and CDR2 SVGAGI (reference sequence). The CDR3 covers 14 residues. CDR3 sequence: CASTGGTGTNTIYF. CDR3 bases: TGTGCCAGCACCGGAGGGACAGGGACAAACACCATATATTTT.

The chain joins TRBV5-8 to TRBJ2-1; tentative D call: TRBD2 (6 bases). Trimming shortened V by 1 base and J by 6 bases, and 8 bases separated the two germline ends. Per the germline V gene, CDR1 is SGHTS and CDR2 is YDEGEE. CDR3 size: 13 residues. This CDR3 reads CASSLYGSNEQFF. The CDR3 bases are TGTGCCAGCAGCTTGTACGGGAGCAATGAGCAGTTCTTC.

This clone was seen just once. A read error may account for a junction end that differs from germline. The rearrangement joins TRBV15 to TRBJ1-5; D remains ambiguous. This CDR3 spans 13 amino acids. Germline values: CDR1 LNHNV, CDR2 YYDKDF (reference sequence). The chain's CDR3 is CATSMSGNQPQHF. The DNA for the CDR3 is TGTGCCACTAGCATGAGTGGCAATCAGCCCCAGCATTTT.

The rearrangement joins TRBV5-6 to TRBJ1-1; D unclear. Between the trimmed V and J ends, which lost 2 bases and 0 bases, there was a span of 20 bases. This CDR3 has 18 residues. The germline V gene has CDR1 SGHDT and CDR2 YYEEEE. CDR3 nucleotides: TGTGCCAGCAGCTTATTCGGCCCCGGGGAGGGATTGAACACTGAAGCTTTCTTT. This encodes CASSLFGPGEGLNTEAFF.

The CDR3 DNA sequence: TGTGCCAGCAGATCCGCCCTCGGCGAGCAGTACTTC. It yields the protein CASRSALGEQYF. The chain has TRBV2 and TRBJ2-7; D unresolved. V dropped 6 bases and J dropped 6 bases, with 12 bases sitting between them. Germline-derived CDR1 and CDR2 are SNHLY and FYNNEI. There are 12 residues in the CDR3.